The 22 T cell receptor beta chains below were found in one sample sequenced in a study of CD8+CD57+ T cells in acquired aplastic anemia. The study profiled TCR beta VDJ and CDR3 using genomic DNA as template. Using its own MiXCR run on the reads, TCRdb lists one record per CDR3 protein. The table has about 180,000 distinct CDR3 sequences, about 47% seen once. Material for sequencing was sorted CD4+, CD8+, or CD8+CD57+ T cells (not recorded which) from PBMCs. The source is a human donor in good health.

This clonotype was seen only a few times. CDR3 residues: CSARNGTQYF. The CDR3 DNA follows: TGCAGTGCTAGAAACGGGACCCAGTACTTC. The J gene is TRBJ2-5, the V gene TRBV20-1; unclear D gene. From germline, CDR1 is DFQATT and CDR2 SNEGSKA (reference sequence). With 2 bases removed from V and 7 bases from J, the gap between germline ends came to 5 bases. The CDR3 runs to 10 residues.

CDR3 amino acids: CATWGRGTEKLFF. The CDR3 coding sequence is TGTGCCACATGGGGCAGGGGAACTGAAAAACTGTTTTTT. This chain uses TRBV19 with TRBJ1-4, with a possible D match to TRBD1 (6 bases). The CDR3 is 13 amino acids. V lost 10 bases and J lost 7, with 16 bases in between. Germline V gene sequence: CDR1 LNHDA, CDR2 SQIVND (reference sequence).

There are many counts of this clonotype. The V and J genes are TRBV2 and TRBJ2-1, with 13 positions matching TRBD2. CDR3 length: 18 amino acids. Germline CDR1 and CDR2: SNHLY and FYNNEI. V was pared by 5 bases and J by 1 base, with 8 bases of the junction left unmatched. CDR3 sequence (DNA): TGTGCCAGCAGTCATTTGGGACTAGCGGGAATATCCTACAATGAGCAGTTCTTC. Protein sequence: CASSHLGLAGISYNEQFF.

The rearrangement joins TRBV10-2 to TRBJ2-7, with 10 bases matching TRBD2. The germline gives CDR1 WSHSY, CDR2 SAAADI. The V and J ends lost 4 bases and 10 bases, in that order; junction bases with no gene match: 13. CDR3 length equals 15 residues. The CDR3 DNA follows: TGCGCCAGCAGTGCTTCGAAAGCGGGAGGGCCGGAACAGTACTTC. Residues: CASSASKAGGPEQYF.

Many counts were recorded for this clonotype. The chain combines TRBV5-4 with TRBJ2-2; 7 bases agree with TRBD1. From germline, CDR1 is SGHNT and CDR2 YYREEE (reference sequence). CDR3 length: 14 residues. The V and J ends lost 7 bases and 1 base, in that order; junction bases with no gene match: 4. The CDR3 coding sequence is TGTGCCAGCGGAAGGACAGGGAACACCGGGGAGCTGTTTTTT. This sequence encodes CASGRTGNTGELFF.

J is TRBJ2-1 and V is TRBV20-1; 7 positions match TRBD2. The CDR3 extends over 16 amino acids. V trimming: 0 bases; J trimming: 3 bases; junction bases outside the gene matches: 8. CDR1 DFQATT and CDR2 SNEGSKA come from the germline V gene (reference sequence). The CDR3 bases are TGCAGTGCTAGAGATCTCTTGCGGGAGAGCTACAATGAGCAGTTCTTC. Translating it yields CSARDLLRESYNEQFF.

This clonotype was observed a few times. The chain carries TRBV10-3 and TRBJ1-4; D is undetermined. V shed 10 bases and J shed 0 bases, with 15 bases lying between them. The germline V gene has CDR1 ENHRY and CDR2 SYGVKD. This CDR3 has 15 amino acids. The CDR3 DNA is TGTGCCAGCAGCTTAGTGTATGCAACTAATGAAAAACTGTTTTTT. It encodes CASSLVYATNEKLFF.

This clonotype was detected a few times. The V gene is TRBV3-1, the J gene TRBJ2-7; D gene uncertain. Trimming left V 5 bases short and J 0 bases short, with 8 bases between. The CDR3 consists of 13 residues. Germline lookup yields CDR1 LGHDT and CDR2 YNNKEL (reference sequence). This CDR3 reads CASSSDFSYEQYF. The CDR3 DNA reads TGTGCCAGCAGCTCCGATTTCTCCTACGAGCAGTACTTC.

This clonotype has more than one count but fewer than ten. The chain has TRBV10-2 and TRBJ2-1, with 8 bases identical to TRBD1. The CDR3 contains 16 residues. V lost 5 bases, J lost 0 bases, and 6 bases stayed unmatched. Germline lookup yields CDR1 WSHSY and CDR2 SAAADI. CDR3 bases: TGCGCCAGCAGTATAGGACAGGGTTTCTCCTACAATGAGCAGTTCTTC. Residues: CASSIGQGFSYNEQFF.

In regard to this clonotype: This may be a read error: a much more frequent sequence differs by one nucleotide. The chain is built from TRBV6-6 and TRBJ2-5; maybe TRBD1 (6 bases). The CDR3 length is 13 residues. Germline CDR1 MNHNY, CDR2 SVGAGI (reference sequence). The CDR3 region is CTSSPAGEKTQYF. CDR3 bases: TGTACCAGCAGCCCGGCAGGGGAAAAGACCCAGTACTTC.

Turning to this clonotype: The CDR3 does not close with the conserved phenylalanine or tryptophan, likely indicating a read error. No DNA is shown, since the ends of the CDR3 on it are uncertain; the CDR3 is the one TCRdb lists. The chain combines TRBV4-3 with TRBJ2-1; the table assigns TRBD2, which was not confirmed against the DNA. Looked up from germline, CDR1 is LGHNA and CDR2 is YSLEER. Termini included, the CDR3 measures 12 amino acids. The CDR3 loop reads CASSQDMGLGAG.

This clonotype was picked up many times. CDR3 DNA: TGCAGTGCTAGAGCTGGACAGGGTTATACTGAAGCTTTCTTT. Translation: CSARAGQGYTEAFF. The chain combines TRBV20-1 with TRBJ1-1; 8 bases are shared with TRBD1. The germline V gene encodes CDR1 DFQATT and CDR2 SNEGSKA (reference sequence). V trimming: 1 base; J trimming: 5 bases; junction bases outside the gene matches: 6. CDR3 length: 14 amino acids.

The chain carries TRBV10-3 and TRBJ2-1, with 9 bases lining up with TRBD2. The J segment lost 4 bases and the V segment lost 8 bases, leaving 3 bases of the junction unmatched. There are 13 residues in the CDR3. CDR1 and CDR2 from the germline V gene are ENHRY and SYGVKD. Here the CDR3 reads CAIEREVYNEQFF. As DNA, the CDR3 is TGTGCCATCGAGCGGGAGGTGTACAATGAGCAGTTCTTC.

CDR3 nucleotides: TGTGCCAGCAGGTGGGGACAGGGGGCAGGACAGCCCCAGCATTTT. Protein: CASRWGQGAGQPQHF. The V call is TRBV2, the J call TRBJ1-5; 12 bases are shared with TRBD1. The trim removed 6 bases at V and 7 bases at J, leaving 7 bases unmatched. The germline CDR1 and CDR2 sequences are SNHLY and FYNNEI. The CDR3 contains 15 residues.

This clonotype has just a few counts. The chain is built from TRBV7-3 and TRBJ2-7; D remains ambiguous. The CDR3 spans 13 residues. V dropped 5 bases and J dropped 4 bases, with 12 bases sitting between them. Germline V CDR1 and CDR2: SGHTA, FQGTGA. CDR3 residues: CASSPDGPYEQYF. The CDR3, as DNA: TGTGCCAGCAGCCCGGACGGCCCTTACGAGCAGTACTTC.

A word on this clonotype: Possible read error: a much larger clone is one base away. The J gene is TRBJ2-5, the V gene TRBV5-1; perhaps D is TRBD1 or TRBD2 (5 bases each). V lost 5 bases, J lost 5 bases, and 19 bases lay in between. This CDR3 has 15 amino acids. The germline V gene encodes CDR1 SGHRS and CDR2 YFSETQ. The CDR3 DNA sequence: TGCGCCAGCAGGGCTTCCGGGGCAGGGACCGAGACCCAGTACTTC. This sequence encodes CASRASGAGTETQYF.

This chain's CDR3 is CSAPGPTDTQYF. For the CDR3, the DNA is TGCAGTGCCCCCGGCCCCACAGATACGCAGTATTTT. The V and J genes are TRBV20-1 and TRBJ2-3; unclear D gene. V was trimmed by 6 bases and J by 2 bases, leaving 9 bases between them. From germline, CDR1 is DFQATT and CDR2 SNEGSKA (reference sequence). CDR3 length: 12 residues.

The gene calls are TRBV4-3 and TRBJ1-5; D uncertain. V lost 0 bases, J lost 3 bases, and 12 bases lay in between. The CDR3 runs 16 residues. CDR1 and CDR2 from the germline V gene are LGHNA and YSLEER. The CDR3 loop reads CASSQEAAGNNQPQHF. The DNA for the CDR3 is TGCGCCAGCAGCCAAGAGGCGGCAGGCAACAATCAGCCCCAGCATTTT.

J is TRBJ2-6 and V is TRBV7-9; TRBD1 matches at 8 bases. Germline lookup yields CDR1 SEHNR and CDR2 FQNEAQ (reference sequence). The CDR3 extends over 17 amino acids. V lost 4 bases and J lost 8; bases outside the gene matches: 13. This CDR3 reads CASSSGKGAGGPNVLTF. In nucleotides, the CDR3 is TGTGCCAGCAGCTCAGGGAAGGGGGCAGGGGGCCCCAACGTCCTGACTTTC.

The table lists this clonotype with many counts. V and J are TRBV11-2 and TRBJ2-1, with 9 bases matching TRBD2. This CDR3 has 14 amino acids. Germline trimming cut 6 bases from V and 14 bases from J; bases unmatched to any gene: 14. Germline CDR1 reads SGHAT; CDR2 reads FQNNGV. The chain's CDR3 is CASRGSAGGAQEFF. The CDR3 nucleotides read TGTGCCAGCAGGGGGAGCGCGGGAGGGGCTCAAGAGTTCTTC.

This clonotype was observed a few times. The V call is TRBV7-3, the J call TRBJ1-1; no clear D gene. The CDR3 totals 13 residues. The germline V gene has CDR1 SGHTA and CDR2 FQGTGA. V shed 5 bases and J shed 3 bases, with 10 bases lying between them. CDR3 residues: CASSHGKDTEAFF. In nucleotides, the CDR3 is TGTGCCAGCAGCCACGGGAAAGACACTGAAGCTTTCTTT.

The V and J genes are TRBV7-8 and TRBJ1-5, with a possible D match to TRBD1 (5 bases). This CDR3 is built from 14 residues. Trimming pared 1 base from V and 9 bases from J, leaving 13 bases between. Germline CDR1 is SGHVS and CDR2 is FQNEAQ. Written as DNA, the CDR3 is TGTGCCAGCAGCTTAGGTGCTACAGGACCGCCCCAGCATTTT. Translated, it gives CASSLGATGPPQHF.